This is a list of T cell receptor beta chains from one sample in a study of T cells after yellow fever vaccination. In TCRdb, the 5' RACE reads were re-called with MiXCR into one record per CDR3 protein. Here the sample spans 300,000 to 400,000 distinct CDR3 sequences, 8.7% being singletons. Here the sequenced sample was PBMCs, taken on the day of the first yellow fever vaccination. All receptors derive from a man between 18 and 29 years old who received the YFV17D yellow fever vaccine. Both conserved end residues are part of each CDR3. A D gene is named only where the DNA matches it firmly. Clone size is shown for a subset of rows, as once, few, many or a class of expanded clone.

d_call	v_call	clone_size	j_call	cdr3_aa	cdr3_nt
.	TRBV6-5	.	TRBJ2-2	CASSRRSGELFF	TGTGCCAGCAGCCGACGGAGCGGGGAGCTGTTTTTT
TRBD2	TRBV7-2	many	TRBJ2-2	CASSLWAGVPNTGELFF	TGTGCCAGCAGCTTATGGGCGGGGGTTCCGAACACCGGGGAGCTGTTTTTT
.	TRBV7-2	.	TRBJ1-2	CASSLSKAYGYTF	TGTGCCAGCAGCTTAAGTAAGGCTTATGGCTACACCTTC
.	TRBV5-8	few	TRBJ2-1	CASSKFQGGTYNEQFF	TGTGCCAGCAGCAAATTCCAGGGGGGAACCTACAATGAGCAGTTCTTC
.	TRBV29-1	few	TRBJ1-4	CSVEDLGATNEKLFF	TGCAGCGTTGAAGATCTTGGGGCAACTAATGAAAAACTGTTTTTT
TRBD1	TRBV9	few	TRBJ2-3	CASSVGPDREDTQYF	TGTGCCAGCAGCGTAGGCCCGGACAGGGAAGATACGCAGTATTTT
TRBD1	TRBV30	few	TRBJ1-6	CAWRGDRTYNSPLHF	TGTGCCTGGAGGGGGGACAGGACCTATAATTCACCCCTCCACTTT
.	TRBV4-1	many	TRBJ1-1	CASSQESGGGMNTEAFF	TGCGCCAGCAGCCAAGAGAGTGGGGGTGGCATGAACACTGAAGCTTTCTTT
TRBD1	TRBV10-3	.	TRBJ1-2	CAIRQGEDYGYTF	TGTGCCATCAGGCAGGGGGAGGACTATGGCTACACCTTC
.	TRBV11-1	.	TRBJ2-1	CASSLRTLYNEQFF	TGTGCCAGCAGCTTGAGGACGCTCTACAATGAGCAGTTCTTC
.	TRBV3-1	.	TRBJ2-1	CASSPLGGEQFF	TGTGCCAGCAGCCCGTTGGGGGGAGAGCAGTTCTTC
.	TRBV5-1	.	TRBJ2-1	CASSLTRGSINHNEQFF	TGCGCCAGCAGCTTGACCAGGGGATCAATTAACCACAATGAGCAGTTCTTC
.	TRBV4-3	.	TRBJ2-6	CASSRLDGGANVLTF	TGCGCCAGCAGCCGCCTTGACGGGGGGGCCAACGTCCTGACTTTC
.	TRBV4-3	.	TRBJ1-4	CASSPRTTTNEKLFF	TGCGCCAGCAGCCCTCGGACAACAACTAATGAAAAACTGTTTTTT
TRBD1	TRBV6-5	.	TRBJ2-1	CASAGDRAYNEQFF	TGTGCCAGCGCGGGGGACAGGGCCTACAATGAGCAGTTCTTC
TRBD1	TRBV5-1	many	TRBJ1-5	CASSLGQGVNQPQHF	TGCGCCAGCAGCTTGGGACAGGGGGTCAATCAGCCCCAGCATTTT
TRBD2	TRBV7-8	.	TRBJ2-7	CASSLGGAIDEQYF	TGTGCCAGCAGCTTGGGAGGGGCCATAGACGAGCAGTACTTC
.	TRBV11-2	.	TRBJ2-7	CASSSGMGPSPSYEQYF	TGTGCCAGCAGCTCGGGGATGGGCCCATCTCCTAGCTACGAGCAGTACTTC
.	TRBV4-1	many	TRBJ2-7	CASSVAHQTSYEQYF	TGCGCCAGCAGCGTGGCCCACCAGACATCCTACGAGCAGTACTTC
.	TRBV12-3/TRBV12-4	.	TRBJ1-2	CASSFGVRDGYTF	TGTGCCAGCAGTTTTGGCGTGAGGGATGGCTACACCTTC
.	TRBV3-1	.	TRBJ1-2	CASSQDGGGYGYTF	TGTGCCAGCAGCCAAGACGGGGGCGGCTATGGCTACACCTTC
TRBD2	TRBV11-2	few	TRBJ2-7	CASSLDLAGALYEQYF	TGTGCCAGCAGCTTAGACCTAGCGGGGGCCCTATACGAGCAGTACTTC
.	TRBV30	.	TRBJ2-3	CAWSYSGTDTQYF	TGTGCCTGGAGTTATAGTGGTACAGATACGCAGTATTTT
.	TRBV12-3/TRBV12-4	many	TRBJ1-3	CASSQQVSGNTIYF	TGTGCCAGCAGCCAACAGGTCTCTGGAAACACCATATATTTT